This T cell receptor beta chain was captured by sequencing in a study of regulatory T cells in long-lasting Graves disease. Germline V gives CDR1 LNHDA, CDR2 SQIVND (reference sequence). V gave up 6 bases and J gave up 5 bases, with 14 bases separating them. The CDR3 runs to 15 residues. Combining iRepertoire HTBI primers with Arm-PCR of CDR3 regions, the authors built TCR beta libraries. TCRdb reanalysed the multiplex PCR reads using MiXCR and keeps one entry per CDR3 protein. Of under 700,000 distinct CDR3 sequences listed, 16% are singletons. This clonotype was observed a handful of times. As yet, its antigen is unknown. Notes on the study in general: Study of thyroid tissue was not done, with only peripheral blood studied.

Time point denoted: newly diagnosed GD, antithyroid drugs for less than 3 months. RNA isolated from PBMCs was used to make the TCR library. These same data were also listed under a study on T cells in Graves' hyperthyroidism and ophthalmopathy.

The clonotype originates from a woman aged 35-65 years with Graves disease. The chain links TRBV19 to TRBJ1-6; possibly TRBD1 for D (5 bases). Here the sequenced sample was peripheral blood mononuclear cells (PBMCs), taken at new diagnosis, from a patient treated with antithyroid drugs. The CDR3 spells CASSPPGLNNSPLHF. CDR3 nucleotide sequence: TGTGCCAGTAGCCCTCCGGGACTCAATAATTCACCCCTCCACTTT.